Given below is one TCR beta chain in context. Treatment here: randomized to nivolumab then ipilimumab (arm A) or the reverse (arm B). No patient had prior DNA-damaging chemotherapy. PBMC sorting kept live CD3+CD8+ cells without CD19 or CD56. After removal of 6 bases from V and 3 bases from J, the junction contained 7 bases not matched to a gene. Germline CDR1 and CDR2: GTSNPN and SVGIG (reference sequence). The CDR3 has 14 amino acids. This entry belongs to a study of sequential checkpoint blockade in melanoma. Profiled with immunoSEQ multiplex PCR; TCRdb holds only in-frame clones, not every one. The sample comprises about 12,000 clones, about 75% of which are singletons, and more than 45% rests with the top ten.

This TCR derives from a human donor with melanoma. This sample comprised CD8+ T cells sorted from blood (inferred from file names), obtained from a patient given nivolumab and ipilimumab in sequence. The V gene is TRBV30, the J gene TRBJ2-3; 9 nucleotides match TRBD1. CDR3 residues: CACQKTGGTDTQYF. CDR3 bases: TGTGCCTGTCAGAAGACAGGGGGGACAGATACGCAGTATTTT.